These 25 T cell receptor beta chains were all obtained from the same sample, sequenced in a study of T cell responses to AZD1222 COVID-19 vaccine. TCRdb's table, derived via immunoSEQ multiplex PCR, lists solely in-frame clones and lacks some. Of some 70,000 clones listed, about four fifths are singletons. This specimen consisted of peripheral blood, obtained 28 days after the second AZD1222 dose. The receptors were gathered from an adult who received the AZD1222 COVID-19 vaccine.

The chain joins TRBV24-1 to TRBJ2-3, with a possible D match to TRBD2 (5 bases). Germline lookup yields CDR1 KGHDR and CDR2 SFDVKD. V shed 3 bases and J shed 7 bases, with 7 bases lying between them. This CDR3 region has 12 residues. This CDR3 reads CATSDQDYTQYF. CDR3 DNA sequence: TGTGCCACCAGTGATCAGGACTATACGCAGTATTTT.

The chain combines TRBV6-2 or TRBV6-3 with TRBJ1-3; D ambiguous. The CDR3 has 14 amino acids. Germline loops: CDR1 MNHEY, CDR2 SVGEGT. V gave up 2 bases and J gave up 3 bases, with 8 bases separating them. CDR3 sequence: CASSYGGGGNTIYF. The DNA for the CDR3 is TGTGCCAGCAGTTACGGCGGAGGTGGAAACACCATATATTTT.

The rearrangement links TRBV5-8 to TRBJ1-5; D not certain. The V end was cut by 0 bases, the J end by 5 bases, with 9 bases between. Germline values: CDR1 SGHTS, CDR2 YDEGEE. This CDR3 comprises 14 residues. The CDR3 bases are TGTGCCAGCAGCTTGGGTAGTAACTATCAGCCCCAGCATTTT. This gives the protein CASSLGSNYQPQHF.

This clone was seen once. The chain has TRBV29-1 and TRBJ2-7; the D gene is possibly TRBD1 (6 bases). The CDR3 covers 12 residues. Germline V gene data show CDR1 as SQVTM and CDR2 as ANQGSEA. V lost 6 bases to trimming and J lost 3 bases, with 12 bases between them. Here the CDR3 reads CSVQGPGYEQYF. The CDR3 coding sequence is TGCAGCGTACAGGGTCCAGGCTACGAGCAGTACTTC.

The V gene is TRBV19, the J gene TRBJ1-4; D might be TRBD1 (6 bases). Germline V lookup: CDR1 LNHDA, CDR2 SQIVND (reference sequence). The V gene lost 6 bases and the J gene lost 0 bases, with 14 bases spanning the gap. The CDR3 is made up of 16 amino acids. The CDR3 DNA is TGTGCCAGTAGGAGACAGGATCTGGCAACTAATGAAAAACTGTTTTTT. Its protein is CASRRQDLATNEKLFF.

J is TRBJ1-3 and V is TRBV5-1; no firm D call. V lost 0 bases, J lost 4 bases, and 14 bases lay in between. CDR1 is SGHRS, CDR2 YFSETQ, per germline. This CDR3 spans 16 amino acids. The CDR3 loop is CASSLAGRRFGNTIYF. In DNA form, the CDR3 reads TGCGCCAGCAGCTTGGCAGGACGAAGGTTCGGAAACACCATATATTTT.

CDR3 residues: CASSQGGGVARNNEQFF. The CDR3 DNA follows: TGTGCCAGCAGCCAAGGTGGCGGGGTCGCTAGAAACAATGAGCAGTTCTTC. The V gene is TRBV3-1 (or the pseudogene TRBV3-2), the J gene TRBJ2-1; perhaps TRBD2 as D (6 bases). There are 17 residues in the CDR3. Germline CDR1 LGHDT, CDR2 YNNKEL (reference sequence). V lost 1 base and J 5 bases, leaving 18 bases between the germline ends.

In its sample, this clone was seen a few times. This chain connects TRBV19 to TRBJ2-1; TRBD2 is a possible D gene (7 bases). The CDR3 length is 16 residues. Germline CDR1 is LNHDA and CDR2 is SQIVND (reference sequence). Trimming took 3 bases from V and 2 from J, leaving 14 bases between them. The CDR3 sequence: CASSMTSRGPYNEQFF. Written as DNA, the CDR3 is TGTGCCAGTAGTATGACTAGCCGGGGGCCCTACAATGAGCAGTTCTTC.

The J gene is TRBJ1-6, the V gene TRBV7-2; possibly TRBD1 for D (6 bases). V lost 4 bases to trimming and J lost 5 bases, with 12 bases between them. This CDR3 comprises 15 residues. Germline V gene data show CDR1 as SGHTA and CDR2 as FQGNSA. The CDR3 here is CASSYGQINNSPLHF. CDR3 DNA: TGTGCCAGCAGCTATGGACAGATAAATAATTCACCCCTCCACTTT.

The V call is TRBV6-5, the J call TRBJ1-3; D is undetermined. Germline V gives CDR1 MNHEY, CDR2 SVGAGI. Trimming shortened V by 7 bases and J by 2 bases, and 12 bases separated the two germline ends. CDR3 length equals 14 residues. In DNA form, the CDR3 reads TGTGCCAGCACAGGCAGGACTACTGGAAACACCATATATTTT. This translates into CASTGRTTGNTIYF.

The chain carries TRBV20-1 and TRBJ2-3; no clear D. Germline V gene sequence: CDR1 DFQATT, CDR2 SNEGSKA (reference sequence). The CDR3 extends over 13 amino acids. Trimming took off 3 bases at V and 2 bases at J, with 9 bases between the two ends. CDR3: CSASVGNTDTQYF. CDR3 sequence (DNA): TGCAGTGCTAGTGTGGGGAACACAGATACGCAGTATTTT.

The chain has TRBV5-8 and TRBJ1-5, with TRBD1 as a possible D gene (5 bases). Looked up from germline, CDR1 is SGHTS and CDR2 is YDEGEE. The CDR3 is made up of 15 amino acids. Trimming removed 2 bases from V and 4 bases from J, with 13 bases in between. The CDR3 reads CASSFLGVRNQPQHF. The CDR3 nucleotides are TGTGCCAGCAGCTTTCTAGGGGTCAGGAATCAGCCCCAGCATTTT. The variable domain in full, completed from reference TRBV5-8 and TRBJ1-5, reads EAGVTQSPTHLIKTRGQQATLRCSPISGHTSVYWYQQALGLGLQFLLWYDEGEERNRGNFPPRFSGRQFPNYSSELNVNALELEDSALYLCASSFLGVRNQPQHFGDGTRLSIL.

This chain uses TRBV20-1 with TRBJ2-3; possibly TRBD2 for D (6 bases). CDR3 size: 10 residues. Germline lookup yields CDR1 DFQATT and CDR2 SNEGSKA (reference sequence). Trimming cost V 4 bases and J 10 bases, with 9 bases left between them. The CDR3: CSATSESQYF. CDR3 in DNA: TGCAGTGCTACTAGCGAATCGCAGTATTTT.

The chain carries TRBV28 and TRBJ2-7; no reliable D call. V was clipped by 2 bases and J by 1 base, with 18 bases between them. The germline CDR1 and CDR2 sequences are MDHEN and SYDVKM. The length of the CDR3 is 17 residues. The CDR3 region has the DNA TGTGCCAGCAGTTTACATCGCAGGTTCCCGAGTTCCTACGAGCAGTACTTC. Translated, it gives CASSLHRRFPSSYEQYF.

The V gene is TRBV9, the J gene TRBJ1-2, with D possibly TRBD1 on 5 matching bases. Germline lookup yields CDR1 SGDLS and CDR2 YYNGEE. V was clipped by 0 bases and J by 2 bases, with 8 bases between them. This CDR3 has 14 residues. In nucleotides, the CDR3 is TGTGCCAGCAGCGTAGCCCAGGGAAACTATGGCTACACCTTC. Amino acid sequence: CASSVAQGNYGYTF.

This chain uses TRBV6-6 with TRBJ1-6; no clear D. CDR1 and CDR2 (germline): MNHNY, SVGAGI (reference sequence). Deletions cut 1 base from V and 4 bases from J, with 11 bases between. The CDR3 runs 16 residues. CDR3 loop: CASSYWTRLYNSPLHF. The CDR3 coding sequence is TGTGCCAGCAGTTACTGGACCCGCTTGTATAATTCACCCCTCCACTTT.

The J gene is TRBJ1-2, the V gene TRBV28, with D possibly being TRBD1 (5 bases). Germline V gives CDR1 MDHEN, CDR2 SYDVKM. V lost 5 bases and J lost 2, with 18 bases in between. The CDR3 is 16 amino acids. The CDR3 is CASSPLLPGGNYGYTF. CDR3 nucleotide sequence: TGTGCCAGCAGTCCCTTACTACCGGGGGGGAACTATGGCTACACCTTC.

This clone was observed a handful of times. The chain uses TRBV3-1 (or the pseudogene TRBV3-2) and TRBJ2-7, with D possibly being TRBD2 (5 bases). Trimming cost V 7 bases and J 0 bases, with 16 bases left between them. Germline V gives CDR1 LGHDT, CDR2 YNNKEL (reference sequence). This CDR3 has 15 residues. The CDR3 DNA sequence: TGTGCCAGCACCCCTCCGGGGAATAGCTCCTACGAGCAGTACTTC. This translates into CASTPPGNSSYEQYF.

The chain is built from TRBV9 and TRBJ1-2; TRBD1 matches 10 bases. CDR3 length: 14 amino acids. Germline V gives CDR1 SGDLS, CDR2 YYNGEE. J lost 8 bases, V lost 5 bases, and 9 bases had no gene match. CDR3 residues: CASSVATGGGGYTF. For the CDR3, the DNA is TGTGCCAGCAGTGTTGCGACAGGGGGCGGCGGCTACACCTTC.

The CDR3 spells CASSPTTVSTDTQYF. The CDR3 nucleotides are TGTGCCAGCAGTCCGACCACAGTTAGCACAGATACGCAGTATTTT. The J gene is TRBJ2-3, the V gene TRBV6-6; D call uncertain. The CDR3 has 15 amino acids. In germline, CDR1 is MNHNY, CDR2 SVGAGI (reference sequence). V lost 5 bases, J lost 0 bases, and 12 bases lay in between.

The gene calls are TRBV19 and TRBJ1-5, with unresolved D. V was cut by 6 bases and J by 0 bases, with 9 bases left in between. This CDR3 has 14 amino acids. CDR1 is LNHDA, CDR2 SQIVND, per germline (reference sequence). Written as DNA, the CDR3 is TGTGCCAGTAGGCCAGATGATAGCAATCAGCCCCAGCATTTT. The encoded protein is CASRPDDSNQPQHF.

The V call is TRBV18, the J call TRBJ1-3; tentatively, D is TRBD1 (5 bases). CDR1 and CDR2 (germline): KGHSH, LQKENI. The CDR3 consists of 15 residues. The V gene lost 3 bases and the J gene lost 0 bases, with 9 bases spanning the gap. This CDR3 is CASSPVRGSGNTIYF. CDR3 DNA sequence: TGTGCCAGCTCACCGGTAAGGGGCTCTGGAAACACCATATATTTT.

V and J are TRBV6-5 and TRBJ2-3; 8 nucleotides match TRBD1. CDR1 MNHEY and CDR2 SVGAGI come from the germline V gene. This CDR3 comprises 15 residues. Losses at the gene ends were 7 bases for V and 1 base for J; bases not matched to a gene: 7. CDR3 region: CASTTGTGRTDTQYF. The DNA of the CDR3 is TGTGCCAGCACCACCGGGACAGGTCGCACAGATACGCAGTATTTT.

This chain uses TRBV27 with TRBJ1-4, with TRBD1 as a possible D gene (5 bases). This CDR3 has 16 amino acids. The V end lost 5 bases, the J end lost 7 bases, and 20 bases lay between the germline ends. Germline V gene lookup returns CDR1 MNHEY and CDR2 SMNVEV (reference sequence). CDR3 in amino acids: CASSETGVRGVEKLFF. DNA of the CDR3: TGTGCCAGCAGTGAAACTGGGGTAAGGGGAGTTGAAAAACTGTTTTTT.

The chain carries TRBV6-5 and TRBJ1-5, with TRBD1 identical over 9 bases. The junction had 2 bases not matched to a gene; V was cut back by 2 bases and J by 0 bases. The germline V gene encodes CDR1 MNHEY and CDR2 SVGAGI. The CDR3 totals 16 residues. CDR3 sequence: CASSYPGQGSNQPQHF. The DNA for the CDR3 is TGTGCCAGCAGTTACCCGGGACAGGGTAGCAATCAGCCCCAGCATTTT.